This entry describes one T cell receptor beta chain. The data stem from a study of blood T cell repertoires in COVID-19. Study summary: Sites in the United States, Italy and Spain provided acute and convalescent COVID-19 samples. T cells, B-cell-depleted T cells, or PBMCs provided the cDNA or gDNA that served as material.

The junction had 3 bases not matched to a gene; V was cut back by 4 bases and J by 6 bases. The CDR3 is 13 residues long. Germline V gene data show CDR1 as KGHSH and CDR2 as LQKENI. Study processing details: The authors estimated nucleated cell counts from reference gene primer amplification. TCRdb keeps only in-frame clones here, not all; method: immunoSEQ multiplex PCR. The DNA was the basis for D and trimming; V, J and clone size are from that table. The sample carries about 150,000 clones, around 90% recorded once. The chain is built from TRBV18 and TRBJ2-7, with TRBD1 matching over 10 bases. This receptor was obtained from a man in his 60s with acute or convalescent COVID-19. The sample comprised peripheral blood. The CDR3 reads CASSRGQGFEQYF. In nucleotides, the CDR3 is TGTGCCAGCTCACGGGGACAGGGGTTCGAGCAGTACTTC.